Described below is a single TCR beta chain sequence and its context. This specimen comes from a study of OX40 agonist ivuxolimab in advanced cancers. The repertoire was sequenced with immunoSEQ multiplex PCR; TCRdb's copy has only in-frame clones and lacks some. The table records about 18,000 clones, about 70% of them present only once. The CDR3 is 13 amino acids. V was clipped by 2 bases and J by 2 bases, with 7 bases between them. The germline CDR1 and CDR2 sequences are MNHEY and SVGAGI. The sequenced sample was CD4+ or CD8+ T cells sorted from blood, obtained in a trial of the OX40 agonist ivuxolimab. This clonotype was sampled from an adult with an advanced solid tumor such as melanoma, head and neck, liver or kidney cancer. V usage is TRBV6-5 and J usage is TRBJ2-7; no definite D call. The CDR3 DNA reads as TGTGCCAGCAGTTACGGGGTGACCTACGAGCAGTACTTC. Translating gives CASSYGVTYEQYF.